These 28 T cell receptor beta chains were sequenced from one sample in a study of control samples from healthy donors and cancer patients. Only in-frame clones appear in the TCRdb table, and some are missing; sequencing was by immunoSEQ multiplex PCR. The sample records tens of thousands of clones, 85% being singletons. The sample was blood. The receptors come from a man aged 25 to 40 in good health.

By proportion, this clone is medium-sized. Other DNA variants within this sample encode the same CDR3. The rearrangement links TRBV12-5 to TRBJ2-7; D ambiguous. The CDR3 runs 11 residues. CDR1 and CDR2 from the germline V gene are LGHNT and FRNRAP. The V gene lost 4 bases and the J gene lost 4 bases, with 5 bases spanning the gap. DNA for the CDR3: TGTGCTAGTGGTTGGAGTTACGAGCAGTACTTC. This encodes CASGWSYEQYF. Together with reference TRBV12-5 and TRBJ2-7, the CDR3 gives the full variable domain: DARVTQTPRHKVTEMGQEVTMRCQPILGHNTVFWYRQTMMQGLELLAYFRNRAPLDDSGMPKDRFSAEMPDATLATLKIQPSEPRDSAVYFCASGWSYEQYFGPGTRLTVT.

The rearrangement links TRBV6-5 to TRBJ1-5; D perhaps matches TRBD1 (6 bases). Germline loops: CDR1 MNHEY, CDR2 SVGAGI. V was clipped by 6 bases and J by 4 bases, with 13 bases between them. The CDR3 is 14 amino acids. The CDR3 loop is CASSQDSLNQPQHF. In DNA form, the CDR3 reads TGTGCCAGCAGCCAGGACAGCCTTAATCAGCCCCAGCATTTT.

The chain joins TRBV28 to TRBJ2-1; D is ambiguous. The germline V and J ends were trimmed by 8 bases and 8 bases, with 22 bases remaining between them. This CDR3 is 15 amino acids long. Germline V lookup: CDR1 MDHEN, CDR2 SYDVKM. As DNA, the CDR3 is TGTGCCAGCGAAAGTTTCTCTTCCCAGTGGCATGAGCAGTTCTTC. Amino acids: CASESFSSQWHEQFF.

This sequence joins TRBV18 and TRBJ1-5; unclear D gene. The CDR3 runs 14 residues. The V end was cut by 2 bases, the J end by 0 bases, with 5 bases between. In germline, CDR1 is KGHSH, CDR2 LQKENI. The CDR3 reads CASSPENSNQPQHF. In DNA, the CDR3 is TGTGCCAGCTCACCAGAGAATAGCAATCAGCCCCAGCATTTT. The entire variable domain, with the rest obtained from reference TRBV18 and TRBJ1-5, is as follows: NAGVMQNPRHLVRRRGQEARLRCSPMKGHSHVYWYRQLPEEGLKFMVYLQKENIIDESGMPKERFSAEFPKEGPSILRIQQVVRGDSAAYFCASSPENSNQPQHFGDGTRLSIL.

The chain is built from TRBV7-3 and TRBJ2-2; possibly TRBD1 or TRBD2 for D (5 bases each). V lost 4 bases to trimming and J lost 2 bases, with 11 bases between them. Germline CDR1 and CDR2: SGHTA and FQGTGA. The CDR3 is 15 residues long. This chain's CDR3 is CASSSGADNTGELFF. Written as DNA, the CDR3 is TGTGCCAGCAGCTCCGGGGCGGATAACACCGGGGAGCTGTTTTTT.

The CDR3 is CASSPLDRGKGQPQHF. CDR3 sequence (DNA): TGTGCCAGTAGCCCCCTCGACAGGGGCAAAGGACAGCCCCAGCATTTT. V and J are TRBV19 and TRBJ1-5; 8 nucleotides agree with TRBD1. Per germline, CDR1 LNHDA and CDR2 SQIVND (reference sequence). This CDR3 spans 16 amino acids. V was clipped by 6 bases and J by 7 bases; unmatched bases: 14.

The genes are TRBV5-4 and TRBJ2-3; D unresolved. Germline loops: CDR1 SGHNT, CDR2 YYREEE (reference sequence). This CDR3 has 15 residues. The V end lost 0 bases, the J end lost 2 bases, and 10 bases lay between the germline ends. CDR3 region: CASSLDDHSTDTQYF. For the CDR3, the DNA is TGTGCCAGCAGCTTGGACGACCACTCCACAGATACGCAGTATTTT.

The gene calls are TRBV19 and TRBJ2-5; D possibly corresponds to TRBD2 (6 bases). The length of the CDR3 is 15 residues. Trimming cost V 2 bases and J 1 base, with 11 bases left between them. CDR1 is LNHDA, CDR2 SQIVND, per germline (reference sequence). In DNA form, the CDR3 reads TGTGCCAGTAGTATAATGCGGGGACCCCAAGAGACCCAGTACTTC. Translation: CASSIMRGPQETQYF.

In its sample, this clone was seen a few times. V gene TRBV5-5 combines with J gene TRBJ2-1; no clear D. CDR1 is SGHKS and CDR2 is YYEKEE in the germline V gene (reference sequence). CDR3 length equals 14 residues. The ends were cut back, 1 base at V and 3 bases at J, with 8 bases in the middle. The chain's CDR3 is CASSLFVGYNEQFF. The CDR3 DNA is TGTGCCAGCAGCTTGTTTGTCGGCTACAATGAGCAGTTCTTC.

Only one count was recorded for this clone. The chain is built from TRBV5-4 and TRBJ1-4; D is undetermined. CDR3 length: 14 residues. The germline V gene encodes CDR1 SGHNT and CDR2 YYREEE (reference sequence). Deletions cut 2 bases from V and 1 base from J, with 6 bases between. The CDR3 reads CASSFGLTNEKLFF. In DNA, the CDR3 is TGTGCCAGCAGCTTTGGCTTAACTAATGAAAAACTGTTTTTT. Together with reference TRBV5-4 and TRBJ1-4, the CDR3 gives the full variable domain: ETGVTQSPTHLIKTRGQQVTLRCSSQSGHNTVSWYQQALGQGPQFIFQYYREEENGRGNFPPRFSGLQFPNYSSELNVNALELDDSALYLCASSFGLTNEKLFFGSGTQLSVL.

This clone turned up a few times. The CDR3: CASSRTGDTEAFF. The CDR3 DNA follows: TGTGCCAGCAGCAGGACAGGGGACACTGAAGCTTTCTTT. This chain connects TRBV6-5 to TRBJ1-1, with 9 bases that match TRBD1. Germline V gives CDR1 MNHEY, CDR2 SVGAGI. V shed 6 bases, J shed 3 bases, and the junction held 2 bases outside the gene matches. This CDR3 is built from 13 residues.

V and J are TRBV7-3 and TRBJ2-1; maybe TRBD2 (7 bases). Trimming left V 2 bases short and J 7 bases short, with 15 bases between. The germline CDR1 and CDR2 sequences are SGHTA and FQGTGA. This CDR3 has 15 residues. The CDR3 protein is CASSLSAGARNEQFF. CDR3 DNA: TGTGCCAGCAGCTTATCCGCGGGGGCTAGGAATGAGCAGTTCTTC.

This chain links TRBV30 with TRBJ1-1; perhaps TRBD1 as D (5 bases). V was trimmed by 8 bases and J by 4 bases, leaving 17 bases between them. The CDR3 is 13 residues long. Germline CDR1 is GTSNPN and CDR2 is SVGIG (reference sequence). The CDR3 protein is CALSEGSGTEAFF. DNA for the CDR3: TGTGCCCTATCCGAGGGGTCGGGCACTGAAGCTTTCTTT.

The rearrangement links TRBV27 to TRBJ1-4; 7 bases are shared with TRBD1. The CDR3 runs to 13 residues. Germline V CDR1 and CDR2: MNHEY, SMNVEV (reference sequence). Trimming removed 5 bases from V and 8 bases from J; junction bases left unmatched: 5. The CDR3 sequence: CASSPRGPEKLFF. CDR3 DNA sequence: TGTGCCAGCAGTCCGAGGGGGCCGGAAAAACTGTTTTTT.

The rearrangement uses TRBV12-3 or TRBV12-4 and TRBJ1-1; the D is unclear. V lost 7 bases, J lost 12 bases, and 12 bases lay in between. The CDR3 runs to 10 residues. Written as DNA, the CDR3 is TGTGCCAGCAAAGGCCGGCGGACTTTCTTT. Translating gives CASKGRRTFF.

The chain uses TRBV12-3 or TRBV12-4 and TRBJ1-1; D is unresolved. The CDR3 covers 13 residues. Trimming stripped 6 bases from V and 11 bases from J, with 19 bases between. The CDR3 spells CASSVNRRAGAFF. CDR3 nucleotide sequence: TGTGCCAGCAGCGTAAACCGTAGGGCTGGGGCTTTCTTT.

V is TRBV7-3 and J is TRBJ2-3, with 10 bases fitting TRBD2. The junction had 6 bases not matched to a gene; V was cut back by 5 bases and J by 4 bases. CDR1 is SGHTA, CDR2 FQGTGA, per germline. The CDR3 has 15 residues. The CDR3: CASSASGGAADTQYF. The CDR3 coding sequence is TGTGCCAGCAGCGCGAGCGGGGGGGCCGCAGATACGCAGTATTTT.

In DNA, the CDR3 is TGCGCCAGCAGCTTGGGGCCAGGGGGCTTACTGAACACTGAAGCTTTCTTT. As protein: CASSLGPGGLLNTEAFF. The chain combines TRBV5-1 with TRBJ1-1; TRBD1 agrees at 8 bases. Germline V gene data show CDR1 as SGHRS and CDR2 as YFSETQ. V shed 0 bases and J 0 bases; nucleotides not matched to a gene: 7. The CDR3 is 17 residues long.

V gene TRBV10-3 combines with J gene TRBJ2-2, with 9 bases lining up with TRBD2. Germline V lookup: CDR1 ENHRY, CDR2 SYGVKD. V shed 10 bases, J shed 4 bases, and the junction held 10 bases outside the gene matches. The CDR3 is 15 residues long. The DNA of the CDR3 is TGTGCCACTCAGGGGACTAGCTCCCGCACCGGGGAGCTGTTTTTT. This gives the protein CATQGTSSRTGELFF.

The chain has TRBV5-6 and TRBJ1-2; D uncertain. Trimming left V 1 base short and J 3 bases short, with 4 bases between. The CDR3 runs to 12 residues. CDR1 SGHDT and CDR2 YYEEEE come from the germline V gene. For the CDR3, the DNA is TGTGCCAGCAGCTTGAGGGACTATGGCTACACCTTC. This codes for CASSLRDYGYTF.

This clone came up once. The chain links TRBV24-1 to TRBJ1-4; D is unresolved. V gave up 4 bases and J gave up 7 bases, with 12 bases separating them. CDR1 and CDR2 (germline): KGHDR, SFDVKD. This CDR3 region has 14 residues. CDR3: CATSDPGPGEKLFF. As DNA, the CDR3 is TGTGCCACCAGTGACCCCGGGCCCGGTGAAAAACTGTTTTTT.

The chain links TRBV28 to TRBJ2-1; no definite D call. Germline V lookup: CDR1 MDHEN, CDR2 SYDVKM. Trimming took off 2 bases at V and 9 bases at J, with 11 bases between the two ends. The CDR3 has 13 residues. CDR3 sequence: CASSLRSTGEQFF. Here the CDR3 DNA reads TGTGCCAGCAGTTTACGGTCCACCGGTGAGCAGTTCTTC.

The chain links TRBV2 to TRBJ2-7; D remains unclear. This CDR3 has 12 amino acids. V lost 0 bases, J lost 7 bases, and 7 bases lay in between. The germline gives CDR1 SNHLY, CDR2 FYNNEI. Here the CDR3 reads CASSEARREQYF. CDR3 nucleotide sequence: TGTGCCAGCAGTGAAGCGCGGCGGGAGCAGTACTTC.

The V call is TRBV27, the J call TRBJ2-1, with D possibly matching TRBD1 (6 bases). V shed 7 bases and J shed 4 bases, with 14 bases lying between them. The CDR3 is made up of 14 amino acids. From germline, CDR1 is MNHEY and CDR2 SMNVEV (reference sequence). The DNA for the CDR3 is TGTGCCAGCACCGACAGGTACGGGTACAATGAGCAGTTCTTC. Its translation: CASTDRYGYNEQFF.

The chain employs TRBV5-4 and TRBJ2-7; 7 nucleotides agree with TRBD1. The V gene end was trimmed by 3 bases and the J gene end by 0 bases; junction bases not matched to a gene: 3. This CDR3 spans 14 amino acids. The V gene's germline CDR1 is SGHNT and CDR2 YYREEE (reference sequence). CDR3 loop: CASSSDRTSYEQYF. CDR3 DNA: TGTGCCAGCAGCTCGGACAGGACCTCCTACGAGCAGTACTTC.

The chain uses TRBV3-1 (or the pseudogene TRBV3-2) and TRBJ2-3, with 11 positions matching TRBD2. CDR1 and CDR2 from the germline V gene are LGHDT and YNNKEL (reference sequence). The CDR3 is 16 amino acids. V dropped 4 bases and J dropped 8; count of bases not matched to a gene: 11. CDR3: CASSLIALAGGATQYF. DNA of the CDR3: TGTGCCAGCAGCCTCATCGCTCTAGCGGGGGGTGCTACGCAGTATTTT.

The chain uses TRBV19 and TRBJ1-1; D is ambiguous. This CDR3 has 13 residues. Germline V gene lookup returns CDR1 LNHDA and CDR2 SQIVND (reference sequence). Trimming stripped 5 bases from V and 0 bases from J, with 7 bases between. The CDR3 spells CASSGRLNTEAFF. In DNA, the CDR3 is TGTGCCAGTAGTGGTCGATTGAACACTGAAGCTTTCTTT. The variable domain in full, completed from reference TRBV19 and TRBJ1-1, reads DGGITQSPKYLFRKEGQNVTLSCEQNLNHDAMYWYRQDPGQGLRLIYYSQIVNDFQKGDIAEGYSVSREKKESFPLTVTSAQKNPTAFYLCASSGRLNTEAFFGQGTRLTVV.

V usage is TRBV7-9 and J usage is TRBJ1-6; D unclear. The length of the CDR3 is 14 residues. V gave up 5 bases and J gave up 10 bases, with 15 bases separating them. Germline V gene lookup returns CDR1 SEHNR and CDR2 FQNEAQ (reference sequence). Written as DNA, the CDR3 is TGTGCCAGCAGCCAATTTGACAAGCACTCACCCCTCCACTTT. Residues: CASSQFDKHSPLHF.